This T cell receptor (beta chain) was observed in a study of blood T cell repertoires in COVID-19 (TCRdb year 2020). About the study as a whole: Samples from collaborators originated in the United States, Italy and Spain and spanned both the acute and convalescent phases of COVID-19. The repertoires were made available in a free public database intended to serve as a resource for research on the immune response to SARS-CoV-2. The material from the prospective study consisted of cDNA or gDNA derived from T cells, B-cell-depleted T cells, or PBMCs. A de-identified subject ID, COVID-19 status, age in years and sex were almost always included in the sample metadata. HLA class I and class II types, where available, came from metadata supplied by the sample provider rather than from assay-based typing. Subjects who had been exposed to COVID-19, were actively infected with it, or had recovered from it provided the deeply sampled blood TCRbeta repertoires that made up the dataset. Samples were obtained from the ongoing ImmuneRACE study (first 160 participants) and from about 1,300 subjects provided by 6 global collaborators.

TCRbeta CDR3 regions were amplified from genomic DNA by means of the immunoSEQ Assay, a bias-controlled multiplex PCR. The original methods were these. Nucleated cell counts per sample were estimated from amplification of reference gene primers within the assay. To quantify the absolute abundance of each unique TCRbeta CDR3 rearrangement, sequence reads were collapsed and filtered. For each sample, productive Simpson clonality was calculated as the square root of Simpson's diversity index over productive rearrangements. TCRdb provides this immuneACCESS table in a form limited to in-frame rearrangements. Some clones are lacking; in checked studies, under half of them reflect an unresolved V gene, and why the rest are absent is not known. That table is the source of V, J and clone size, and D and trimming were worked out from the DNA. The sample has some 260,000 clones on record, roughly 86% of them singletons. Of the sample, around 0.8% falls within the top ten clones.

Results the study describes overall, beyond this receptor: Clinical and demographic metadata were provided uncurated, with the amount varying by source and participant.

Each collaborating institution followed its own protocols to collect whole blood in K2EDTA tubes. For TCRbeta analysis, collaborator samples were shipped as frozen whole blood, as isolated PBMCs, or as DNA extracted from either sample type. Counted from cysteine to phenylalanine, this CDR3 has 13 amino acids. Just CDR3 DNA is preserved here, 39 bases in frame from base 1. The CDR1 and CDR2 encoded by the germline V gene are SGHRS and YFSETQ. Of note for this clone: Its target antigen remains unknown. One end of the junction does not line up with germline, which may come from a read error.

The chain is assembled from TRBV5-1 and TRBJ2-3, with the D segment identity uncertain. The sequencing sample was made of peripheral blood. This sequence was found in a woman in her 30s with acute or convalescent COVID-19. CDR3 region: CASSLGSKDTQYF. The nucleotide sequence is TGCGCCAGCAGCTTGGGTAGCAAAGATACGCAGTATTTT.